The 10 T cell receptor beta chains listed next were all sequenced from one sample in a study of T cell changes during pregnancy in multiple sclerosis. The data were produced by immunoSEQ multiplex PCR, yet TCRdb's version contains in-frame clones alone and is incomplete. The table includes about 58,000 clones, less than 95% detected once. This specimen consisted of CD4+ T cells from peripheral blood mononuclear cells, obtained after pregnancy. The receptors stem from a female donor in good health, enrolled as a control in a pregnancy study.

The chain carries TRBV7-2 and TRBJ2-4; 8 nucleotides line up with TRBD2. The germline gives CDR1 SGHTA, CDR2 FQGNSA. J gave up 0 bases and V 1 base, and 5 bases lay outside the gene matches. There are 17 residues in the CDR3. In DNA, the CDR3 is TGTGCCAGCAGCTTAGAGGCTAGCGGGCTAGCCAAAAACATTCAGTACTTC. Translation gives CASSLEASGLAKNIQYF.

The chain employs TRBV18 and TRBJ1-4, with 7 bases that match TRBD1. Germline values: CDR1 KGHSH, CDR2 LQKENI. After removal of 0 bases from V and 8 bases from J, the junction contained 6 bases not matched to a gene. This CDR3 has 15 amino acids. The CDR3, as DNA: TGTGCCAGCTCACCACCGACAGGGCGTAGGGAAAAACTGTTTTTT. This sequence encodes CASSPPTGRREKLFF.

This sequence joins TRBV6-6 and TRBJ1-2, with a weak D call TRBD1 (5 bases). Germline V gene lookup returns CDR1 MNHNY and CDR2 SVGAGI (reference sequence). The CDR3 consists of 13 residues. V shed 7 bases and J shed 4 bases, with 13 bases lying between them. CDR3 protein: CASTPGRAYGYTF. The DNA of the CDR3 is TGTGCCAGCACCCCAGGGAGGGCCTATGGCTACACCTTC.

The rearrangement uses TRBV7-2 and TRBJ1-2; D is ambiguous. V shed 1 base and J shed 0 bases, with 9 bases lying between them. The CDR3 consists of 15 residues. The germline V gene has CDR1 SGHTA and CDR2 FQGNSA. CDR3 DNA: TGTGCCAGCAGCTTAGGGGCAGCCTCTAACTATGGCTACACCTTC. Protein sequence: CASSLGAASNYGYTF.

The chain is built from TRBV4-3 and TRBJ1-5; D is unresolved. Trimming removed 1 base from V and 2 bases from J, with 9 bases in between. Germline CDR1 and CDR2: LGHNA and YSLEER. The CDR3 extends over 15 amino acids. Here the CDR3 reads CASSQGTGGNQPQHF. For the CDR3, the DNA is TGCGCCAGCAGCCAAGGAACGGGTGGCAATCAGCCCCAGCATTTT.

This clone was seen only once. The chain uses TRBV2 and TRBJ1-1; D not certain. Between the trimmed V and J ends, which lost 4 bases and 1 base, there was a span of 7 bases. In germline, CDR1 is SNHLY, CDR2 FYNNEI. CDR3 length: 13 amino acids. DNA for the CDR3: TGTGCCAGCAGTGTTTCTACGAACACTGAAGCTTTCTTT. Protein product: CASSVSTNTEAFF.

This chain joins TRBV6-5 and TRBJ1-1; D perhaps matches TRBD1 (5 bases). The length of the CDR3 is 15 residues. Trimming left V 3 bases short and J 3 bases short, with 14 bases between. The germline V gene has CDR1 MNHEY and CDR2 SVGAGI. Here the CDR3 reads CASSYFRGLDTEAFF. DNA of the CDR3: TGTGCCAGCAGTTATTTCCGGGGGTTGGACACTGAAGCTTTCTTT.

This chain connects TRBV7-2 to TRBJ2-3; 7 bases agree with TRBD2. With 5 bases clipped from V and 0 bases from J, the junction kept 5 bases outside the gene matches. The CDR3 loop spans 15 amino acids. Germline CDR1 SGHTA, CDR2 FQGNSA. CDR3 sequence (DNA): TGTGCCAGCAGCCCCGGGGGGAGTAGCACAGATACGCAGTATTTT. Its protein product is CASSPGGSSTDTQYF.

The chain links TRBV7-2 to TRBJ1-2, with 9 bases lining up with TRBD1. V dropped 4 bases and J dropped 2; count of bases not matched to a gene: 11. The CDR3 is 17 amino acids. Germline V gene sequence: CDR1 SGHTA, CDR2 FQGNSA. CDR3 protein: CASSSIPGQGSNYGYTF. As DNA, the CDR3 is TGTGCCAGCAGCTCAATCCCTGGACAGGGGTCCAACTATGGCTACACCTTC.

CDR3 amino acids: CASSQGLAGGPETQYF. The CDR3 coding sequence is TGTGCCAGCAGCCAAGGACTAGCGGGGGGCCCAGAGACCCAGTACTTC. The V call is TRBV14, the J call TRBJ2-5; 13 bases line up with TRBD2. CDR3 length: 16 amino acids. The V gene end was trimmed by 1 base and the J gene end by 4 bases; junction bases not matched to a gene: 3. The germline gives CDR1 SGHDN, CDR2 FVKESK.